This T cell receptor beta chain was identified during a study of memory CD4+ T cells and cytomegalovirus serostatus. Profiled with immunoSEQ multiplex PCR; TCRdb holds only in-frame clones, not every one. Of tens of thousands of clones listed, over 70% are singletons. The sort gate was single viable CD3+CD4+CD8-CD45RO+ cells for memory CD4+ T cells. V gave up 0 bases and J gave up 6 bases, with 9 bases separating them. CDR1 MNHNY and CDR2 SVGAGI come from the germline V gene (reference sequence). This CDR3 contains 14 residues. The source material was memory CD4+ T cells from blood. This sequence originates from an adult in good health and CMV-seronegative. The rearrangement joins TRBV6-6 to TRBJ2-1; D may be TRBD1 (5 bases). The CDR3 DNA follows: TGTGCCAGCAGTTACTCGGGGCAGGGCAATGAGCAGTTCTTC. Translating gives CASSYSGQGNEQFF.